These T cell receptor beta chains were read from a single sample in a study of pediatric ulcerative colitis. The assay was immunoSEQ multiplex PCR, and TCRdb's table has in-frame clones only and misses some. The data hold fewer than 12,000 clones, with roughly four fifths observed a single time. Material for sequencing was gut tissue. These receptors were taken from a girl aged 5-17 years who was a control in a study of pediatric ulcerative colitis. CDR3s include the opening cysteine and the closing phenylalanine or tryptophan. The order of the fields is D gene, J gene, CDR3 length, V gene, clone size, CDR3 DNA, CDR3 protein. D genes are given only for firm matches. Not all rows give a size; the values are once, few, many and, for expanded clones, a class.

D gene: -
J gene: TRBJ2-7
CDR3 length: 15
V gene: TRBV5-5
clone size: -
CDR3 DNA: TGTGCCAGCAGTTGGAACGGCGGTCCCTCTGGGGAGCAGTACTTC
CDR3 protein: CASSWNGGPSGEQYF

D gene: -
J gene: TRBJ2-2
CDR3 length: 13
V gene: TRBV6-4
clone size: once
CDR3 DNA: TGTGCCAGCAGTGGGGACAACACCGGGGAGCTGTTTTTT
CDR3 protein: CASSGDNTGELFF

D gene: -
J gene: TRBJ2-7
CDR3 length: 14
V gene: TRBV11-2
clone size: -
CDR3 DNA: TGTGCCAGCAGCTTAAGCCCGAACTCCTACGAGCAGTACTTC
CDR3 protein: CASSLSPNSYEQYF

D gene: -
J gene: TRBJ1-1
CDR3 length: 16
V gene: TRBV30
clone size: -
CDR3 DNA: TGTGCCTGGAGTGTGTATGATACTTTGGGAGACACTGAAGCTTTCTTT
CDR3 protein: CAWSVYDTLGDTEAFF

D gene: TRBD1
J gene: TRBJ2-7
CDR3 length: 14
V gene: TRBV5-1
clone size: few
CDR3 DNA: TGCGCCAGCAGCTCGGGACAGGGGGCCTACGAGCAGTACTTC
CDR3 protein: CASSSGQGAYEQYF

D gene: TRBD1
J gene: TRBJ1-3
CDR3 length: 16
V gene: TRBV9
clone size: -
CDR3 DNA: TGTGCCAGCAGCCCGTGGACAGGGAAGGAAGGAAACACCATATATTTT
CDR3 protein: CASSPWTGKEGNTIYF

D gene: -
J gene: TRBJ1-2
CDR3 length: 15
V gene: TRBV30
clone size: -
CDR3 DNA: TGTGCCTGGCAAGCCGGGACCCGTATTTACTATGGCTACACCTTC
CDR3 protein: CAWQAGTRIYYGYTF

D gene: -
J gene: TRBJ2-3
CDR3 length: 17
V gene: TRBV12-2
clone size: -
CDR3 DNA: TGTGCAAGTCGCTTATTGTGGCCGGGACTCATCACAGATACGCAGTATTTT
CDR3 protein: CASRLLWPGLITDTQYF

D gene: -
J gene: TRBJ2-3
CDR3 length: 14
V gene: TRBV7-2
clone size: -
CDR3 DNA: TGTGCCAGCAGCTTCGCTGTTATCACAGATACGCAGTATTTT
CDR3 protein: CASSFAVITDTQYF

D gene: TRBD1
J gene: TRBJ1-2
CDR3 length: 14
V gene: TRBV28
clone size: -
CDR3 DNA: TGTGCTTATAACCCCGGGGACAGGGTCTATGGCTACACCTTC
CDR3 protein: CAYNPGDRVYGYTF

D gene: -
J gene: TRBJ2-6
CDR3 length: 18
V gene: TRBV25-1
clone size: -
CDR3 DNA: TGTGCCAGCAGTGGTGGACGAGAACTGGACAAGTCGGGCCAACGTCCTACTTTC
CDR3 protein: CASSGGRELDKSGQRPTF

D gene: -
J gene: TRBJ1-1
CDR3 length: 12
V gene: TRBV19
clone size: -
CDR3 DNA: TGTGCCAGTAGTACAGAGAACACTGAAGCTTTCTTT
CDR3 protein: CASSTENTEAFF